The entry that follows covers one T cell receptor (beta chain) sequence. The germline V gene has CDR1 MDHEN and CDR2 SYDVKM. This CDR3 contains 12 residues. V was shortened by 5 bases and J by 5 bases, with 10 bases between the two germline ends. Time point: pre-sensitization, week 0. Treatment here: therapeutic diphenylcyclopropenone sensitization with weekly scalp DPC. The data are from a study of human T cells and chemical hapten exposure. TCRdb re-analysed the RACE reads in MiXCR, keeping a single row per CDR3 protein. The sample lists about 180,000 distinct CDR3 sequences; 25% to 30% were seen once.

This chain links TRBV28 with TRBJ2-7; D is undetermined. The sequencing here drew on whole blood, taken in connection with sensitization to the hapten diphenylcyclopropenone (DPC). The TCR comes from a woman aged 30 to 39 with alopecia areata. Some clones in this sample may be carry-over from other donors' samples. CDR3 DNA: TGTGCCAGCAGTCCCGCGACGGACGAGCAGTACTTC. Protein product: CASSPATDEQYF.